This T cell receptor (beta chain) was sequenced in a study of cytomegalovirus exposure and HLA in healthy donors. Of note for this clone: Its target is not known.

Study-wide results and limits: Prediction of most subjects' HLA-A and HLA-B alleles by TCR beta sequences was reportedly accurate. A later examination showed that TCR association rates differed by HLA locus, with DRB1 most and HLA-C fewest.

Primers for the PCR totalled 60 Vbeta and 13 Jbeta. Some clones are missing from TCRdb's copy, which holds only in-frame ones; the method was immunoSEQ multiplex PCR. Among approximately 170,000 clones, 65% to 85% were seen once, and the ten largest hold around 0.8%. V was shortened by 0 bases and J by 12 bases, with 6 bases between the two germline ends. In germline, CDR1 is MNHNS, CDR2 SASEGT. This CDR3 has 11 amino acids. The receptor was isolated from a woman between 18 and 29 years old in good health and CMV-seronegative. The chain carries TRBV6-1 and TRBJ2-1, with D perhaps TRBD2 (6 bases). Sequencing input: PBMCs. DNA for the CDR3: TGTGCCAGCAGTGAAGCGGGACTGCAGTTCTTC. It translates to CASSEAGLQFF.